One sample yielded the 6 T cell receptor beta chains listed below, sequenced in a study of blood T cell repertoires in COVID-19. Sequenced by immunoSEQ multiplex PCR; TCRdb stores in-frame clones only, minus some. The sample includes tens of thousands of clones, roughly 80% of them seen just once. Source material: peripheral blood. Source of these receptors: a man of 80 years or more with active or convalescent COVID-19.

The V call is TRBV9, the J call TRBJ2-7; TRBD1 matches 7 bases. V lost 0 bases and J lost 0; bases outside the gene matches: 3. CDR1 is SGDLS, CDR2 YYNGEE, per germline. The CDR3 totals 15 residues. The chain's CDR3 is CASSVGAGGSYEQYF. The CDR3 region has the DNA TGTGCCAGCAGCGTAGGGGCAGGGGGCTCCTACGAGCAGTACTTC.

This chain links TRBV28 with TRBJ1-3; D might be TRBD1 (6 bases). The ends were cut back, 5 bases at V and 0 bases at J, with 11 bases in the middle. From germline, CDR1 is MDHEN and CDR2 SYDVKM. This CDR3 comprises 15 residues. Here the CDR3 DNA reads TGTGCCAGCAGTGGGGGCTGGGGCTCTGGAAACACCATATATTTT. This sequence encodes CASSGGWGSGNTIYF.

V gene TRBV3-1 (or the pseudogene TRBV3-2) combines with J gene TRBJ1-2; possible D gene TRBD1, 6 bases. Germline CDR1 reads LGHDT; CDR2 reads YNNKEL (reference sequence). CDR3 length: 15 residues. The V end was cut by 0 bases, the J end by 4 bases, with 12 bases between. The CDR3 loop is CASSQDSTGRYGYTF. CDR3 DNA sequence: TGTGCCAGCAGCCAAGATTCGACAGGACGCTATGGCTACACCTTC.

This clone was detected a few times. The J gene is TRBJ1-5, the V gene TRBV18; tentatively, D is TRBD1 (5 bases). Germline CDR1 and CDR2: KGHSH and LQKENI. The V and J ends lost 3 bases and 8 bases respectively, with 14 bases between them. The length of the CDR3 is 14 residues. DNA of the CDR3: TGTGCCAGCTCACCTGAACAGGACCGAAAGCCCCAGCATTTT. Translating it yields CASSPEQDRKPQHF.

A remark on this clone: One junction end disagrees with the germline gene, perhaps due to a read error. In DNA, the CDR3 is TGTGCCAGCAGTTACTCTGGGATGGACAGGGGGGGATTT. Translated: CASSYSGMDRGGF. V is TRBV6-6 and J is TRBJ1-3, with TRBD1 identical over 10 bases. From germline, CDR1 is MNHNY and CDR2 SVGAGI (reference sequence). This CDR3 is 13 amino acids long.

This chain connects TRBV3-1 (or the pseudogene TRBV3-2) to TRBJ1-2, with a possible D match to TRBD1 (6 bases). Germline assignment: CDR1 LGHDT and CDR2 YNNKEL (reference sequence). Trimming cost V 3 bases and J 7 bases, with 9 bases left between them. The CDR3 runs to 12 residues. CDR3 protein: CASSHRGSGYTF. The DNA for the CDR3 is TGTGCCAGCAGCCACAGGGGTTCTGGCTACACCTTC.